Listed below are T cell receptor beta chains from one sample, sequenced in a study of monozygotic twins with inflammatory bowel disease. TCRdb re-called the 5' RACE reads; one entry per CDR3 protein, DNA not given. The table for this sample gives under 200,000 distinct CDR3 sequences. The specimen was blood. The source is a human donor with ulcerative colitis or Crohn's disease, or a healthy co-twin of an affected twin (not recorded which). Each CDR3 is given with its conserved first and last residue. The order of the fields is CDR3 length, J gene, V gene, CDR3 protein.

length: 13; J: TRBJ2-4; V: TRBV20-1; CDR3: CSAAAGTRNIQYF
length: 17; J: TRBJ2-7; V: TRBV3-1; CDR3: CASSPTDGSAFSYEQYF
length: 13; J: TRBJ1-6; V: TRBV3-1; CDR3: CASSGSSNSPLHF
length: 14; J: TRBJ2-2; V: TRBV24-1; CDR3: CATSGGLAVGELFF
length: 16; J: TRBJ1-2; V: TRBV4-1; CDR3: CASSPLRGPTPGGYTF
length: 15; J: TRBJ1-1; V: TRBV15; CDR3: CATSRLGGRNTEAFF
length: 17; J: TRBJ1-5; V: TRBV28; CDR3: CASSLTAYRGMYQPQHF
length: 16; J: TRBJ2-5; V: TRBV7-6; CDR3: CASSLAGLAGAETQYF
length: 14; J: TRBJ2-5; V: TRBV4-3; CDR3: CASSQSRGLETQYF
length: 14; J: TRBJ1-4; V: TRBV20-1; CDR3: CSAVGTGTNDKLFF
length: 14; J: TRBJ1-4; V: TRBV7-2; CDR3: CASRGWTGDEKLFF
length: 16; J: TRBJ2-4; V: TRBV11-2; CDR3: CASSLHPGTGYPIQYF
length: 15; J: TRBJ2-1; V: TRBV6-1; CDR3: CASRLGLAGDNEQFF
length: 13; J: TRBJ2-7; V: TRBV29-1; CDR3: CSVTHRDRYEQYF
length: 16; J: TRBJ2-1; V: TRBV18; CDR3: CASSPPAGDVYNEQFF
length: 18; J: TRBJ2-4; V: TRBV11-2; CDR3: CASSLEGLAGLAKNIQYF
length: 15; J: TRBJ2-1; V: TRBV5-1; CDR3: CASSLGTGNYNEQFF
length: 14; J: TRBJ2-1; V: TRBV7-8; CDR3: CASSYRDRVGEQFF
length: 18; J: TRBJ1-1; V: TRBV11-2; CDR3: CASSLEIAVAGVNTEAFF
length: 13; J: TRBJ2-3; V: TRBV7-2; CDR3: CASSGSLTDTQYF
length: 15; J: TRBJ1-6; V: TRBV20-1; CDR3: CSARGWGGGDSPLHF
length: 16; J: TRBJ2-7; V: TRBV25-1; CDR3: CASRGTSGGSPYEQYF
length: 16; J: TRBJ2-1; V: TRBV5-1; CDR3: CASSWGDTRMSNEQFF
length: 17; J: TRBJ2-2; V: TRBV9; CDR3: CASSPTGGLRITGELFF
length: 20; J: TRBJ2-6; V: TRBV7-2; CDR3: CASSLAPPRQGSSGANVLTF
length: 12; J: TRBJ2-7; V: TRBV29-1; CDR3: CSVETDSYEQYF
length: 15; J: TRBJ2-1; V: TRBV21-1; CDR3: CDGRKGLAVYNEQFF
length: 15; J: TRBJ2-1; V: TRBV19; CDR3: CASSSSSGTHNEQFF
length: 15; J: TRBJ2-1; V: TRBV12-3/TRBV12-4; CDR3: CASSNSGRLYNEQFF
length: 16; J: TRBJ2-3; V: TRBV20-1; CDR3: CSALGGLAEMGDTQYF
length: 15; J: TRBJ2-2; V: TRBV10-3; CDR3: CAISEVQANTGELFF
length: 17; J: TRBJ2-3; V: TRBV9; CDR3: CASSVVPSGRAGDTQYF
length: 15; J: TRBJ2-1; V: TRBV20-1; CDR3: CSARATSGRGYEQFF
length: 13; J: TRBJ2-7; V: TRBV18; CDR3: CASSVQGKNEQYF
length: 19; J: TRBJ2-7; V: TRBV5-1; CDR3: CASSLEGRLAGVTPYEQYF
length: 16; J: TRBJ2-5; V: TRBV6-2/TRBV6-3; CDR3: CASTPSGRALQETQYF
length: 11; J: TRBJ1-1; V: TRBV20-1; CDR3: CSALSAYEAFF
length: 13; J: TRBJ1-2; V: TRBV12-3/TRBV12-4; CDR3: CASSPQRNYGYTF
length: 16; J: TRBJ2-1; V: TRBV12-3/TRBV12-4; CDR3: CAIQSGTSGSYNEQFF
length: 14; J: TRBJ2-7; V: TRBV28; CDR3: CASSFPGPRGEQYF